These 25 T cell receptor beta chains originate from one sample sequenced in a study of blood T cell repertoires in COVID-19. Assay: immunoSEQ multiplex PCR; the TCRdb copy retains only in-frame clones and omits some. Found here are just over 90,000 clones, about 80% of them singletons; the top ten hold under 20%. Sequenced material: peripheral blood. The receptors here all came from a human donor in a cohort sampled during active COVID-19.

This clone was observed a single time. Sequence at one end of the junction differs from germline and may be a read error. CDR3 residues: CASSFRTRNAEAFF. CDR3 coding DNA: TGTGCCAGCAGTTTCCGGACTCGGAACGCTGAAGCTTTCTTT. The gene calls are TRBV28 and TRBJ1-1, with D uncertain. Germline V CDR1 and CDR2: MDHEN, SYDVKM. CDR3 size: 14 residues.

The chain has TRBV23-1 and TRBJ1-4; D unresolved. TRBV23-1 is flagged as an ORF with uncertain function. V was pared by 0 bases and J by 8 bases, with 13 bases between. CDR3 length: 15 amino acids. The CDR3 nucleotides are TGCGCCAGCAGTCAATCCGGAATATTGAGGGAAAAACTGTTTTTT. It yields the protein CASSQSGILREKLFF.

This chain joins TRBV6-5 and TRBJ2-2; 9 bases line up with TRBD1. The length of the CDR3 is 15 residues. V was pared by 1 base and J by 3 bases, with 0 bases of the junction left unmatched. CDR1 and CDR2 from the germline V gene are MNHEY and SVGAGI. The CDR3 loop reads CASSYWDRDTGELFF. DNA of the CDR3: TGTGCCAGCAGTTACTGGGACAGGGACACCGGGGAGCTGTTTTTT.

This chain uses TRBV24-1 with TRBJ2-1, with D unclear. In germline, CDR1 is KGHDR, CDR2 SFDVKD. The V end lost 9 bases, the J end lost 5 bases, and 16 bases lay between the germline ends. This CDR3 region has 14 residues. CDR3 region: CATPAEGEHNEQFF. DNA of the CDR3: TGTGCCACCCCCGCCGAAGGAGAACACAATGAGCAGTTCTTC.

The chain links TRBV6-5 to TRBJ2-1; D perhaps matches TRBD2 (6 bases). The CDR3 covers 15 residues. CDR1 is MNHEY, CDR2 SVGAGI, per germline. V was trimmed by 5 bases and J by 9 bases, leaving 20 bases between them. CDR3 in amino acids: CASSPPAGPEGEQFF. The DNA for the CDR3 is TGTGCCAGCAGTCCCCCTGCGGGGCCCGAGGGTGAGCAGTTCTTC.

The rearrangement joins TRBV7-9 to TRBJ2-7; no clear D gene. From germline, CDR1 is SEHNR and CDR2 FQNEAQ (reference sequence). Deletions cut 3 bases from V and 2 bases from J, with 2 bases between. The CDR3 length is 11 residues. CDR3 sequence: CASSFTYEQYF. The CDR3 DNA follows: TGTGCCAGCAGCTTTACCTACGAGCAGTACTTC.

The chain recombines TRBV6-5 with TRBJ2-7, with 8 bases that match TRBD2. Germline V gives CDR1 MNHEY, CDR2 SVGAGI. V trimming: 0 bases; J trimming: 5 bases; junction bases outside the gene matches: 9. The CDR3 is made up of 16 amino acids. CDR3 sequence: CASSYSTGLGVDEQYF. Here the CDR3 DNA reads TGTGCCAGCAGTTACTCCACGGGACTAGGAGTTGACGAGCAGTACTTC.

CDR3 nucleotide sequence: TGTGCCAGCAGTTGGGCTAACAATGAGCAGTTCTTC. This codes for CASSWANNEQFF. This chain connects TRBV12-3 or TRBV12-4 to TRBJ2-1; D unclear. V was clipped by 4 bases and J by 5 bases, with 6 bases between them. The CDR3 is 12 residues long.

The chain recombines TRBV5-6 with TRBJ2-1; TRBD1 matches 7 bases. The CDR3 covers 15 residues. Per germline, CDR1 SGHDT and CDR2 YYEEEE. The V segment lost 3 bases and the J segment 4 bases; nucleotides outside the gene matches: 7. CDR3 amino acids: CASSWTGQSYNEQFF. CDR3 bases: TGTGCCAGCAGCTGGACGGGACAGTCTTACAATGAGCAGTTCTTC.

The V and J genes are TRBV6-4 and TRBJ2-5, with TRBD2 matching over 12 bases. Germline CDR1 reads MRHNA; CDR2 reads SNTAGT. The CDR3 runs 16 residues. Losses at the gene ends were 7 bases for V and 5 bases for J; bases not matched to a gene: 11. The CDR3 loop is CASMARLAGAFETQYF. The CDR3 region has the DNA TGTGCCAGCATGGCCCGACTAGCGGGAGCGTTCGAGACCCAGTACTTC.

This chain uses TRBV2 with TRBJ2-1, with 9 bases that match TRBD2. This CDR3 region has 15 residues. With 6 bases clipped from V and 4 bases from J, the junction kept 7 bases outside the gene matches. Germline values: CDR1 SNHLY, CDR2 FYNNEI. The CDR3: CASSRTSGSYNEQFF. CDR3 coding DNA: TGTGCCAGCAGCCGAACTAGCGGGTCATACAATGAGCAGTTCTTC.

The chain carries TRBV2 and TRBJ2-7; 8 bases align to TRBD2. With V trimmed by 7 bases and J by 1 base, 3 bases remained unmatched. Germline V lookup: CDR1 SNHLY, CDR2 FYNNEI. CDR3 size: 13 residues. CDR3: CASTAGGSYEQYF. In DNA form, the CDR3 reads TGTGCCAGCACGGCGGGAGGATCCTACGAGCAGTACTTC.

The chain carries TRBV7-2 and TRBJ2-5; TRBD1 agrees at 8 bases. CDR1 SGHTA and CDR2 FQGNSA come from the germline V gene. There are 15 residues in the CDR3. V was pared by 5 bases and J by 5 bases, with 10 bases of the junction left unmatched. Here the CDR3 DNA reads TGTGCCAGCAGCCCTAGACAGGGGATAAGGGAGACCCAGTACTTC. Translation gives CASSPRQGIRETQYF.

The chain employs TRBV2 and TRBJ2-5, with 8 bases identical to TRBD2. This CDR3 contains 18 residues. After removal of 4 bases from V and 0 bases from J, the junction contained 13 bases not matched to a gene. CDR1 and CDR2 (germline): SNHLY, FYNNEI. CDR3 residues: CASSGSIPGLGDQETQYF. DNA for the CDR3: TGTGCCAGCAGTGGGTCAATCCCGGGACTAGGAGACCAAGAGACCCAGTACTTC.

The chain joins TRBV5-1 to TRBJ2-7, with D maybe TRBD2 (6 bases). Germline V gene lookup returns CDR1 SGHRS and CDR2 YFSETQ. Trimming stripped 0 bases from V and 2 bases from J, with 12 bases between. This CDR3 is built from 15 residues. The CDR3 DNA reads TGCGCCAGCAGCTTGGGCCGGGGGAGACCCTACGAGCAGTACTTC. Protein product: CASSLGRGRPYEQYF. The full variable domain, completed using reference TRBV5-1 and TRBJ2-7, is KAGVTQTPRYLIKTRGQQVTLSCSPISGHRSVSWYQQTPGQGLQFLFEYFSETQRNKGNFPGRFSGRQFSNSRSEMNVSTLELGDSALYLCASSLGRGRPYEQYFGPGTRLTVT.

CDR3 bases: TGTGCCTGGAGTGTATCTTACTACGAGCAGTACTTC. Its protein product is CAWSVSYYEQYF. The V and J genes are TRBV30 and TRBJ2-7; D is uncertain. V lost 0 bases, J lost 3 bases, and 6 bases lay in between. This CDR3 spans 12 amino acids. From germline, CDR1 is GTSNPN and CDR2 SVGIG (reference sequence).

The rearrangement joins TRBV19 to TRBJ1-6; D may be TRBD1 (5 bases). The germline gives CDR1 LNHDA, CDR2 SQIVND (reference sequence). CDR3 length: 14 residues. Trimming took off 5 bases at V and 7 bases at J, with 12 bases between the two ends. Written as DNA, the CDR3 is TGTGCCAGTAGTGAGCAGGGTATCAATTCACCCCTCCACTTT. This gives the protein CASSEQGINSPLHF.

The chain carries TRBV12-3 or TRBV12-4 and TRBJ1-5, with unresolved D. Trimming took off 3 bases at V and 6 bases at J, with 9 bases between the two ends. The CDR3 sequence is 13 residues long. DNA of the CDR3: TGTGCCAGCAGTTTTCCGGGTTTTCAGCCCCAGCATTTT. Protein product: CASSFPGFQPQHF.

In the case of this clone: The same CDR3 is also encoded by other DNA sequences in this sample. CDR3: CASSRGRGYTF. The CDR3 bases are TGTGCCAGCTCTCGGGGTCGGGGCTACACCTTC. This chain joins TRBV28 and TRBJ1-2; D gene unclear. The V end was cut by 8 bases, the J end by 8 bases, with 12 bases between. Germline V gene data show CDR1 as MDHEN and CDR2 as SYDVKM. The CDR3 length is 11 residues.

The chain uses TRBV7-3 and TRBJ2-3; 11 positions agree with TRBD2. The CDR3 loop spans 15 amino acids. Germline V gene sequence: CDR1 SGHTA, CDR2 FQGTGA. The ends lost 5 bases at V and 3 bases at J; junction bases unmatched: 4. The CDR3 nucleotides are TGTGCCAGCAGCCCACTAGCGGGAGTAACAGATACGCAGTATTTT. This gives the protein CASSPLAGVTDTQYF.

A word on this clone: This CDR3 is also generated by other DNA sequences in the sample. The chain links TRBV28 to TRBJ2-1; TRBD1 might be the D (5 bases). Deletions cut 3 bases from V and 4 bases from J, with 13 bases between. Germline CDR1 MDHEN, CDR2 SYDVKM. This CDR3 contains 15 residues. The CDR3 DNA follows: TGTGCCAGCAGTTTGCGGCAGGGTGGTTACAATGAGCAGTTCTTC. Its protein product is CASSLRQGGYNEQFF. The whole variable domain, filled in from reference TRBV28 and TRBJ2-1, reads DVKVTQSSRYLVKRTGEKVFLECVQDMDHENMFWYRQDPGLGLRLIYFSYDVKMKEKGDIPEGYSVSREKKERFSLILESASTNQTSMYLCASSLRQGGYNEQFFGPGTRLTVL.

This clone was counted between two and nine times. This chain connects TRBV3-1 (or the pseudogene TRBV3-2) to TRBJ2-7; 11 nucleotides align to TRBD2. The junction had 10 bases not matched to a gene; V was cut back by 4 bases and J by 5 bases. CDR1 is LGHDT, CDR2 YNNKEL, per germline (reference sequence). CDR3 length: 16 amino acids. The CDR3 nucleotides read TGTGCCAGCAGCCGGACTAGCGGGTCCTTGGGGGACGAGCAGTACTTC. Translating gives CASSRTSGSLGDEQYF.

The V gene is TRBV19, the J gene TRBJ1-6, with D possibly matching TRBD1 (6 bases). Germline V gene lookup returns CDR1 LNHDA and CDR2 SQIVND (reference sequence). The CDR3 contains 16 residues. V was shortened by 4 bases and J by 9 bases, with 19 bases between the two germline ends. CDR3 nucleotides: TGTGCCAGTAGTAACTCTGGACAGCTTTTAGGTTCACCCCTCCACTTT. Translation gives CASSNSGQLLGSPLHF. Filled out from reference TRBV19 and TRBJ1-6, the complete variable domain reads DGGITQSPKYLFRKEGQNVTLSCEQNLNHDAMYWYRQDPGQGLRLIYYSQIVNDFQKGDIAEGYSVSREKKESFPLTVTSAQKNPTAFYLCASSNSGQLLGSPLHFGNGTRLTVT.

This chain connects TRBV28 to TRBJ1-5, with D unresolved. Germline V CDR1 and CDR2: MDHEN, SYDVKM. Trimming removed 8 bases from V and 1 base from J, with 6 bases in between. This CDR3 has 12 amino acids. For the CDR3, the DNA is TGTGCCAGCGTGGGCAGCAATCAGCCCCAGCATTTT. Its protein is CASVGSNQPQHF.

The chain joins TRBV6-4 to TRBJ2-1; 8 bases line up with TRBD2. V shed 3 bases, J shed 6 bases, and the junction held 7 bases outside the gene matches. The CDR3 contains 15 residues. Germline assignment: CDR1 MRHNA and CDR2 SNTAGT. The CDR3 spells CASSEIAGSGNEQFF. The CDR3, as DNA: TGTGCCAGCAGTGAAATAGCGGGGTCTGGCAATGAGCAGTTCTTC.